These T cell receptor beta chains were read from a single sample in a study of T cells of healthy individuals. TCRdb used MiXCR to reprocess the 5' RACE reads, holding one entry per CDR3 protein. The sample consists of about 40,000 distinct CDR3 sequences, 3.5% to 5.5% of them appearing once. The receptors shown here come from a human donor in good health. The CDR3 runs from the conserved cysteine through the conserved F or W. The order of the fields is V gene, D gene, J gene, clone size, CDR3 DNA, CDR3 protein. The D gene is left open where the match is weak. Size is omitted from some rows. Given values are once, few, many or a class for expanded clones.

TRBV30	TRBD1	TRBJ2-1	many	TGTGCCTGGGCCAGGGGACAGGGTTATAATGAGCAGTTCTTC	CAWARGQGYNEQFF
TRBV10-3	NA	TRBJ1-2	many	TGTGCCATCAGTAAAGAAGGGCCTCAGGGCCCCGTCGGCTACACCTTC	CAISKEGPQGPVGYTF
TRBV4-2	NA	TRBJ2-3	many	TGTGCCAGCAGCGATCGGGGCGAGGGGCTAGCCGGCACAGATACGCAGTATTTT	CASSDRGEGLAGTDTQYF
TRBV7-3	NA	TRBJ1-3	NA	TGTGCCAGCAGCTTAATTGTAAGGCCAGCCGGAAACACCATATATTTT	CASSLIVRPAGNTIYF
TRBV7-9	NA	TRBJ2-7	few	TGTGCCAGCAGCTTAGTGGGAGAGCAGTACTTC	CASSLVGEQYF
TRBV4-1	TRBD2	TRBJ2-1	many	TGCGCCAGCAGCCAACAACTAGCGGGGGTCATGGTGAGAGGCGATGAGCAGTTCTTC	CASSQQLAGVMVRGDEQFF
TRBV6-5	NA	TRBJ1-6	many	TGTGCCAGCAGTTTAGACAGTGAAAATTCACCCCTCCACTTT	CASSLDSENSPLHF
TRBV11-2	NA	TRBJ1-5	many	TGTGCCAGCAGCTTAGATCGGCAGCCAAGCAATCAGCCCCAGCATTTT	CASSLDRQPSNQPQHF
TRBV5-4	NA	TRBJ2-1	NA	TGTGCCAGCAGCTTGGCGGGAGAGAGAAATGAGCAGTTCTTC	CASSLAGERNEQFF
TRBV18	NA	TRBJ1-6	many	TGTGCCAGCTCACTTTCCGGGACAAATAATAATTCACCCCTCCACTTT	CASSLSGTNNNSPLHF